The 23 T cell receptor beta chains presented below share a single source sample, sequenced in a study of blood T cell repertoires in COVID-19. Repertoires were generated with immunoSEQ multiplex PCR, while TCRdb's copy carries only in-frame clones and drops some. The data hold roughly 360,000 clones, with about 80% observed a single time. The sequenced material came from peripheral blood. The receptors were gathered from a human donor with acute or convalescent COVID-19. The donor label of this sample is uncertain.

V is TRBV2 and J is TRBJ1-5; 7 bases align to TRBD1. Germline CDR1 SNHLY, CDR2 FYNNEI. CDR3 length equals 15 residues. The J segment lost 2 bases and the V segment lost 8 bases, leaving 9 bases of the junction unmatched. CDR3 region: CASDGSRGGNQPQHF. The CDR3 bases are TGTGCCAGCGACGGCAGCAGGGGGGGCAATCAGCCCCAGCATTTT.

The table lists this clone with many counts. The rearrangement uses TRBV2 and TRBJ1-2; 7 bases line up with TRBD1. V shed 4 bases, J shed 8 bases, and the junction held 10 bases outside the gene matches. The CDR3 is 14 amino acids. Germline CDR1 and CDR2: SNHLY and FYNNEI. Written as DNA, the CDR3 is TGTGCCAGCAGTGTAGGTAGGGGGCCTACGGGCTACACCTTC. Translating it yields CASSVGRGPTGYTF.

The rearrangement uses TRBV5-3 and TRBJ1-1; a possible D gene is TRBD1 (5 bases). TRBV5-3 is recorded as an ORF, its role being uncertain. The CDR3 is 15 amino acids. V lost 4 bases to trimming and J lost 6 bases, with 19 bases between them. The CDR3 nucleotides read TGTGCCAGAAGCCAATCGGACAAAATACGATCTGAAGCTTTCTTT. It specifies CARSQSDKIRSEAFF.

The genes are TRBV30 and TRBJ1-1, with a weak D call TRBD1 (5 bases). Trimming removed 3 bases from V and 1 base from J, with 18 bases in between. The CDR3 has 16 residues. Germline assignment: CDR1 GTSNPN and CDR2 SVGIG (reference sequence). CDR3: CAWRWGGWISNTEAFF. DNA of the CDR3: TGTGCCTGGAGATGGGGGGGTTGGATCTCGAACACTGAAGCTTTCTTT.

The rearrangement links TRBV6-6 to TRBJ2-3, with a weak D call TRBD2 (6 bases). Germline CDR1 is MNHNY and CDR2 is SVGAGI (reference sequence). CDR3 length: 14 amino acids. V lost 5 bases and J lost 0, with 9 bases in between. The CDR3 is CASSIGGSTDTQYF. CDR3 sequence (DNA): TGTGCCAGCAGTATCGGGGGAAGCACAGATACGCAGTATTTT.

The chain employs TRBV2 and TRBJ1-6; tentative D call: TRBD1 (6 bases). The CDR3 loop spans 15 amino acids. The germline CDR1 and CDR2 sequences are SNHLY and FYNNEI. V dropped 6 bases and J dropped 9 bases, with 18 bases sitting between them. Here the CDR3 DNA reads TGTGCCAGCAGGAAAGAACAGGGACGGGGTTCACCCCTCCACTTT. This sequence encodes CASRKEQGRGSPLHF. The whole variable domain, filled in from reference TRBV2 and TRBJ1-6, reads EPEVTQTPSHQVTQMGQEVILRCVPISNHLYFYWYRQILGQKVEFLVSFYNNEISEKSEIFDDQFSVERPDGSNFTLKIRSTKLEDSAMYFCASRKEQGRGSPLHFGNGTRLTVT.

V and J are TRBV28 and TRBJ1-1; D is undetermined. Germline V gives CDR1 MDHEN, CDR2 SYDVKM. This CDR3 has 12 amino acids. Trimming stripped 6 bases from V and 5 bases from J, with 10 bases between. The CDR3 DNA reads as TGTGCCAGCAGGCTCTTGGAGACTGAAGCTTTCTTT. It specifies CASRLLETEAFF.

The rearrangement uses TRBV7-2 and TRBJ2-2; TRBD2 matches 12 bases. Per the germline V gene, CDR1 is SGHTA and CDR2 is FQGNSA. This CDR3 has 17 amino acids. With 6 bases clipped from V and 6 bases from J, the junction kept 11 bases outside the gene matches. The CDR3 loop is CASRTGLLAGGPGELFF. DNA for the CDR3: TGTGCCAGCAGAACGGGATTGCTAGCGGGGGGGCCCGGGGAGCTGTTTTTT.

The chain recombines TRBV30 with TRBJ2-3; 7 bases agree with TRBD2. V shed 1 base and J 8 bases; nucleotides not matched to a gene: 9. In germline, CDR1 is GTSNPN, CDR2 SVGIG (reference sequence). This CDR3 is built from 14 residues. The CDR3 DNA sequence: TGTGCCTGGAGTGCGGCCCTTAGGGAGGGTACGCAGTATTTT. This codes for CAWSAALREGTQYF.

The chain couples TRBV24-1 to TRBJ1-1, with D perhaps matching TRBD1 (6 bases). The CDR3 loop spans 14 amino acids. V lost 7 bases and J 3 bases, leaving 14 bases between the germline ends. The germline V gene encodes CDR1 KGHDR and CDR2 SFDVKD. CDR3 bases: TGTGCCACCAGGAAACAGGGAATCGACACTGAAGCTTTCTTT. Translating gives CATRKQGIDTEAFF.

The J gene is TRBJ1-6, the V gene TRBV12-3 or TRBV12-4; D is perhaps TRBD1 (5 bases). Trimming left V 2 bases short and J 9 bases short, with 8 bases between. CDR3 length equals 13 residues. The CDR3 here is CASSLQGSSPLHF. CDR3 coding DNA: TGTGCCAGCAGTTTACAGGGAAGTTCACCCCTCCACTTT.

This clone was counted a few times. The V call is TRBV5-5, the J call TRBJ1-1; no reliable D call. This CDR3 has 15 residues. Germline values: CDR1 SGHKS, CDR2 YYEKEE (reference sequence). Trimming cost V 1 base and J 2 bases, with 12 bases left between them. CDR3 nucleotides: TGTGCCAGCAGCTTGAGAGTCATCGAAAACACTGAAGCTTTCTTT. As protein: CASSLRVIENTEAFF.

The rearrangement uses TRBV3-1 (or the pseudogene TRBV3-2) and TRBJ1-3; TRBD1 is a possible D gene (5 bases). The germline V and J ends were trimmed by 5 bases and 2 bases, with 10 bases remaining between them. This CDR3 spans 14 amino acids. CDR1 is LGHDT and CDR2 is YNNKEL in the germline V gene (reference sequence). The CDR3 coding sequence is TGTGCCAGCAGCTACGCGGGGGCTGGAAACACCATATATTTT. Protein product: CASSYAGAGNTIYF.

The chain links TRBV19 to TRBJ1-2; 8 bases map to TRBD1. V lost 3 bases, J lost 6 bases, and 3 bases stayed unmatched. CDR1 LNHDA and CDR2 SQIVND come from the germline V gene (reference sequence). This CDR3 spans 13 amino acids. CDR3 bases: TGTGCCAGTAGTATCCAGGGGGCCAATGGCTACACCTTC. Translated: CASSIQGANGYTF.

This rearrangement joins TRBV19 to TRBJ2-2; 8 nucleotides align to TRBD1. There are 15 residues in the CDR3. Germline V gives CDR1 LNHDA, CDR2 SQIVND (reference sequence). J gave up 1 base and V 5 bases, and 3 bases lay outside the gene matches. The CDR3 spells CASSDDRGNTGELFF. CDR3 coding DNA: TGTGCCAGTAGTGATGACAGGGGGAACACCGGGGAGCTGTTTTTT. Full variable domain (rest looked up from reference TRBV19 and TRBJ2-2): DGGITQSPKYLFRKEGQNVTLSCEQNLNHDAMYWYRQDPGQGLRLIYYSQIVNDFQKGDIAEGYSVSREKKESFPLTVTSAQKNPTAFYLCASSDDRGNTGELFFGEGSRLTVL.

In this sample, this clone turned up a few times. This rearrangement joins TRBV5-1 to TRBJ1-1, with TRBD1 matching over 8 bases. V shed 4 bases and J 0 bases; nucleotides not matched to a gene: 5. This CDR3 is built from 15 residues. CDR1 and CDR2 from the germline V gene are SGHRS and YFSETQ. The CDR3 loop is CASSKGQGMNTEAFF. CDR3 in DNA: TGCGCCAGCAGCAAAGGACAGGGCATGAACACTGAAGCTTTCTTT.

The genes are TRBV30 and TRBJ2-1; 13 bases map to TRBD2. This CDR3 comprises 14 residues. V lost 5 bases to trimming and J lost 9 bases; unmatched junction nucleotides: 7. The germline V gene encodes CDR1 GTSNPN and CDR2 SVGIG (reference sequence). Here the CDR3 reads CAWCTSGGVTEQFF. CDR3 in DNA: TGTGCCTGGTGTACTAGCGGGGGGGTGACTGAGCAGTTCTTC.

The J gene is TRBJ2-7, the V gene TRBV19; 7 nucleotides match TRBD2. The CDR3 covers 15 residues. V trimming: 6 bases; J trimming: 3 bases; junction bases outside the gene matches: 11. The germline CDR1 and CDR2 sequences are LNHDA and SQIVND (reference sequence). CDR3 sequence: CASRAAGEGVYEQYF. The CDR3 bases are TGTGCCAGTAGGGCGGCGGGAGAAGGTGTCTACGAGCAGTACTTC.

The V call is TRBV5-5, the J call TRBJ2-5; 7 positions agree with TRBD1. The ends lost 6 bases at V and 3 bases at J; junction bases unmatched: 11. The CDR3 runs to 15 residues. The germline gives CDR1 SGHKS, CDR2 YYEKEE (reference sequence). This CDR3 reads CASILTGTAKETQYF. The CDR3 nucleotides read TGTGCCAGCATCCTAACCGGGACAGCGAAAGAGACCCAGTACTTC. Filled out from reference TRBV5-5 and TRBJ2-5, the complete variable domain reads DAGVTQSPTHLIKTRGQQVTLRCSPISGHKSVSWYQQVLGQGPQFIFQYYEKEERGRGNFPDRFSARQFPNYSSELNVNALLLGDSALYLCASILTGTAKETQYFGPGTRLLVL.

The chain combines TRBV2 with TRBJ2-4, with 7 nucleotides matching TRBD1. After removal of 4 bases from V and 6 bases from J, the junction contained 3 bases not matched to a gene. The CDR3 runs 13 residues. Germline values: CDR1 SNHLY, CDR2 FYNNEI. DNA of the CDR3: TGTGCCAGCAGTGTTTCAGGGGGAAACATTCAGTACTTC. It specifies CASSVSGGNIQYF.

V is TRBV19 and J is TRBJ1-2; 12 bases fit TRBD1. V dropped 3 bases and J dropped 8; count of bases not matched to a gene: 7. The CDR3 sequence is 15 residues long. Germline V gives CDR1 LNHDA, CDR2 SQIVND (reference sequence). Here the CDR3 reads CASSIKGQGAYGYTF. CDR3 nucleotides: TGTGCCAGTAGTATTAAGGGACAGGGGGCATACGGCTACACCTTC.

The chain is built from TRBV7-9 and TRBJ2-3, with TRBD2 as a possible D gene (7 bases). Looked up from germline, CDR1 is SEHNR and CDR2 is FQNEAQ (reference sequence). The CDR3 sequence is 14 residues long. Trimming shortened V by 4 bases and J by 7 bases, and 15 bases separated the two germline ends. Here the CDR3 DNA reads TGTGCCAGCAGCTCGGAGGGGGGGCGCTATACGCAGTATTTT. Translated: CASSSEGGRYTQYF.

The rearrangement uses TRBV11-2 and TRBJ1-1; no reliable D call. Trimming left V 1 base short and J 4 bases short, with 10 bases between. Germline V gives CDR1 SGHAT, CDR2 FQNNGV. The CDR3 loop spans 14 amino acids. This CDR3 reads CASSLVRRGTEAFF. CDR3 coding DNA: TGTGCCAGCAGCTTAGTGCGTCGGGGCACTGAAGCTTTCTTT.